Given below is one T cell receptor (beta chain) in context. Its specific antigen is unknown. One base away there is no much larger clone; base qualities are not given. V lost 4 bases and J lost 4 bases, and the count of bases not matched to a germline gene is 18. CDR1 SGHDT and CDR2 YYEEEE were looked up in the germline V gene. The CDR3 goes from the cysteine to the phenylalanine over 18 residues. The retained sequence is limited to the CDR3, 54 bases, with the frame set at the first base. These data belong to a study of graft-versus-host responses after intestinal transplantation (dated by TCRdb to the early 2020s). For context, the study as a whole: The transplants that recipients received were multivisceral, liver-intestinal, or isolated intestinal. All recipients received anti-thymocyte globulin induction followed by maintenance tacrolimus and steroids for around three years. Bulk TCR-beta CDR3 sequencing was used to track graft-versus-host and host-versus-graft alloreactive T cell clones in the graft, circulation and bone marrow after intestinal transplantation. Alloreactive clones were identified by sequencing pre-transplant mixed lymphocyte reaction products and comparing them with unstimulated pre-transplant donor and recipient T cells. The cohort enrolled fewer than 25 intestinal transplant recipients including one retransplant, and a few patients lacking pretransplant specimens were excluded. Donor T cell macrochimerism was defined as a peak of at least 4% donor T cells among recipient peripheral blood mononuclear cells. Rather than going through the commercial service, samples from a few later patients were sequenced in-house on an Illumina MiSeq and processed with MiXCR. Summary of the overall study and its limitations: High GvH to HvG T cell clonal ratios were observed in the allografts of patients with donor T cell macrochimerism. GvH clones turned up in recipient bone marrow, with some appearing earlier in ileal mucosa or blood, a pattern consistent with an intestinal mucosal origin. Peak levels of circulating GvH clones were associated with declines in HvG clones early after transplant. Conclusions were limited by the relatively low number and heterogeneity of intestinal transplant patients.

Dithiothreitol, EDTA incubations and collagenase D digestion were used to isolate intraepithelial and lamina propria lymphocytes from graft specimens. Bulk TCR-beta sequencing was performed on serial intestinal graft biopsy specimens collected as late as 600 days after transplant. Preparation of the library involved the immunoSEQ multiplex PCR assay. High-throughput TCR-beta CDR3 sequencing of genomic DNA from most patients was performed by Adaptive Biotechnologies. The study's own analysis went as follows. Adaptive's ImmunoSEQ software was the source of the TCR sequencing data for roughly 19 patients, while a few other patients were processed with MiXCR and VDJtools. Because the origin of CDR3 nucleotide sequences shared between donor and recipient could not be assigned, those sequences were removed. At least 2-fold expansion over unstimulated cells and a minimum CFSE-low frequency of 0.002% (template counts) or 0.001% (read counts) were required for clones to be classified as alloreactive. Clones detected in sequenced pre-transplant spleen, lymph node, or MLR CFSE-low populations of the donor or recipient were defined as mappable. The cumulative frequency of alloreactive clones was calculated as a percentage of all sequences, weighted by copy number. Sourced from immuneACCESS, this table was stored by TCRdb with only in-frame sequences that have V and J called. A share of the clones is absent; for the studies checked, an unresolved V gene accounts for under half, and the remainder has no known explanation. V, J and clone size are those of that table, while D and trimming were read from the DNA. The sample table contains several thousand clones; only one count was recorded for approximately 68% of them. 15% to 20% of the sample goes to the ten largest clones.

The chain is encoded by TRBV5-6 joined to TRBJ2-7; 9 central nucleotides agree with TRBD2. The specimen comprised ileum tissue, sampled roughly eight months after intestinal transplantation. This sequence originates from a human patient who received an intestinal transplant, so some T cells may come from the graft donor. The CDR3 is CASSRFLGGGRAAYEQYF. The DNA reads TGTGCCAGCAGCCGCTTCCTGGGGGGCGGGAGGGCGGCTTACGAGCAGTACTTC.